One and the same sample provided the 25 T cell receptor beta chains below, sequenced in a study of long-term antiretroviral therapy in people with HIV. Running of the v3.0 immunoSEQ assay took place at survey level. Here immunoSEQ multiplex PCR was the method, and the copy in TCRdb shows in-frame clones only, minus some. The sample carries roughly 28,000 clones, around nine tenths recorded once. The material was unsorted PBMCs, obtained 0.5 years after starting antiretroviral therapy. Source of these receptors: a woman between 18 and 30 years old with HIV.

The CDR3 spells CSARGPPEQYF. DNA of the CDR3: TGCAGTGCGCGGGGCCCCCCCGAGCAGTACTTC. The chain employs TRBV20-1 and TRBJ2-7, with D perhaps TRBD2 (6 bases). The CDR3 has 11 amino acids. Germline-derived CDR1 and CDR2 are DFQATT and SNEGSKA (reference sequence). V lost 6 bases, J lost 6 bases, and 12 bases lay in between.

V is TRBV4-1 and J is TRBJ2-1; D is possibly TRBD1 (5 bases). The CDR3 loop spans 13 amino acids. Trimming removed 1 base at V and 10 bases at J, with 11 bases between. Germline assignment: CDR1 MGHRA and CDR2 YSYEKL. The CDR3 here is CASSQARGGEQFF. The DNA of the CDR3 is TGCGCCAGCAGCCAAGCTAGGGGCGGCGAGCAGTTCTTC.

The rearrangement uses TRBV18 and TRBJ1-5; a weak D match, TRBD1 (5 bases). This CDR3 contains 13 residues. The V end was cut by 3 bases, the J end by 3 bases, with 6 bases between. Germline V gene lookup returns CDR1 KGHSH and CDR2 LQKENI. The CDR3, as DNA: TGTGCCAGCTCACCGGACAACAATCAGCCCCAGCATTTT. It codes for CASSPDNNQPQHF.

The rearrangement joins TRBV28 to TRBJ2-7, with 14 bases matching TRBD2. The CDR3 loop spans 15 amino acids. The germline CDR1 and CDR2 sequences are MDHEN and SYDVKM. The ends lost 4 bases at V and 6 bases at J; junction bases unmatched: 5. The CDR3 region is CASSSGTSGSVEQYF. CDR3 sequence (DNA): TGTGCCAGCAGTTCCGGGACTAGCGGGAGTGTCGAGCAGTACTTC. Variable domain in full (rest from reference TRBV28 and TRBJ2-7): DVKVTQSSRYLVKRTGEKVFLECVQDMDHENMFWYRQDPGLGLRLIYFSYDVKMKEKGDIPEGYSVSREKKERFSLILESASTNQTSMYLCASSSGTSGSVEQYFGPGTRLTVT.

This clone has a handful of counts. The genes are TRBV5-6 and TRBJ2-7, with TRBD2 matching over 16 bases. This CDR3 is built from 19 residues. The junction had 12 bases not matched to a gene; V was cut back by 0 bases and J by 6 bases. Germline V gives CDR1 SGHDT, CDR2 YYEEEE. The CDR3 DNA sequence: TGTGCCAGCAGCTTGGCCCAGGGGACTAGCGGGAGGGCGTTGTCCGAGCAGTACTTC. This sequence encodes CASSLAQGTSGRALSEQYF.

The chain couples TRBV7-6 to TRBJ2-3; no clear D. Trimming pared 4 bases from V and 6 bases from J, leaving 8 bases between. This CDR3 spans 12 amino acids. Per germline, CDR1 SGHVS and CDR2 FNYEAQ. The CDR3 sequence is CASSSYPDTQYF. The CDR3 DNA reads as TGTGCCAGCAGCTCATATCCGGATACGCAGTATTTT.

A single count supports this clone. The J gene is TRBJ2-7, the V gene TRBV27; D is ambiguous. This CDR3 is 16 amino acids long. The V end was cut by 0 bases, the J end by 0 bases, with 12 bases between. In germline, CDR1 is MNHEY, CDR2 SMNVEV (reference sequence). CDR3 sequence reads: CASSLSTLKSSYEQYF. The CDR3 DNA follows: TGTGCCAGCAGTTTATCAACGTTAAAGAGCTCCTACGAGCAGTACTTC.

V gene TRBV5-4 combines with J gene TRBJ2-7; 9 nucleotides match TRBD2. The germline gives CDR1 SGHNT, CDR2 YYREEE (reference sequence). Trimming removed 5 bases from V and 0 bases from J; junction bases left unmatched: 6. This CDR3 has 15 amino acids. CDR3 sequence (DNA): TGTGCCAGCAGGGATAGCGGGAGAACCTCCTACGAGCAGTACTTC. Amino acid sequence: CASRDSGRTSYEQYF.

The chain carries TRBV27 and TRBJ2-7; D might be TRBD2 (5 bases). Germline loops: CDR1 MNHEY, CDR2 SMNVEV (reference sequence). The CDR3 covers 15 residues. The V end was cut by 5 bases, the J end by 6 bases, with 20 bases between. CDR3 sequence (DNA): TGTGCCAGCAGTCCCGATACTAGGAAGGTGGGCGAGCAGTACTTC. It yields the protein CASSPDTRKVGEQYF.

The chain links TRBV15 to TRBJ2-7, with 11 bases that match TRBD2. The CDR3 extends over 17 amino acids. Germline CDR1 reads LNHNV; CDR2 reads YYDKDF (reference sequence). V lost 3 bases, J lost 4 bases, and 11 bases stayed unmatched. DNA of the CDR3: TGTGCCACCAGCAGTGAACTACTAGCGGGAGATGTGTACGAGCAGTACTTC. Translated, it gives CATSSELLAGDVYEQYF.

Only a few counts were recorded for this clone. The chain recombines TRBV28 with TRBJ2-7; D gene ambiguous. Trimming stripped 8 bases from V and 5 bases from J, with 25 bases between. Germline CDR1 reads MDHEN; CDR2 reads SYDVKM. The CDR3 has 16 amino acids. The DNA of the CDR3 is TGTGCCAGCGTACCCCCTTACGGTCGTGGCGACCACGAGCAGTACTTC. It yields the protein CASVPPYGRGDHEQYF. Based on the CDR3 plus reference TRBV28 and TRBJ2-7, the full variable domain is DVKVTQSSRYLVKRTGEKVFLECVQDMDHENMFWYRQDPGLGLRLIYFSYDVKMKEKGDIPEGYSVSREKKERFSLILESASTNQTSMYLCASVPPYGRGDHEQYFGPGTRLTVT.

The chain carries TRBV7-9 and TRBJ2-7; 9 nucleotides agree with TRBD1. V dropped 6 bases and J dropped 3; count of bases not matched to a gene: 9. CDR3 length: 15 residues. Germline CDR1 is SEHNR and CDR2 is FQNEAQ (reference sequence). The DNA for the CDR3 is TGTGCCAGCAGTTTGGGACAGGGACAATTCTACGAGCAGTACTTC. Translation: CASSLGQGQFYEQYF.

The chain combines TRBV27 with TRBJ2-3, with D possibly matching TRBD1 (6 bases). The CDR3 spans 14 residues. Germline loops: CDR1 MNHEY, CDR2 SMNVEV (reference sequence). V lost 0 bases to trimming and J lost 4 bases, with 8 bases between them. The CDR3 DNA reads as TGTGCCAGCAGTTTATCCAGGGGACCAGATACGCAGTATTTT. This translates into CASSLSRGPDTQYF.

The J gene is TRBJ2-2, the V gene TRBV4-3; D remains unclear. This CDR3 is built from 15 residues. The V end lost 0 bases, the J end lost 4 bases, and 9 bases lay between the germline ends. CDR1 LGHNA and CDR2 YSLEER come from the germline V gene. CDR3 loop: CASSQDPISTGELFF. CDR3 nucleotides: TGCGCCAGCAGCCAAGACCCAATCTCCACCGGGGAGCTGTTTTTT.

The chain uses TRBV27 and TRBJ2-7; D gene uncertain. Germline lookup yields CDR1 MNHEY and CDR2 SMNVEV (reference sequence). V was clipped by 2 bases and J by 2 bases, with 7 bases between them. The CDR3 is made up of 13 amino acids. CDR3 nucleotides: TGTGCCAGCAGTTTAAACACTCCCTACGAGCAGTACTTC. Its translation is CASSLNTPYEQYF.

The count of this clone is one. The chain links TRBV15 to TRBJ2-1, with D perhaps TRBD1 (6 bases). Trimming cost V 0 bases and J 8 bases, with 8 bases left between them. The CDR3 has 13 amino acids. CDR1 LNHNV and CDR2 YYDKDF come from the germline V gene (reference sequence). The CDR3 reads CATSRDYRDEQFF. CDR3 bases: TGTGCCACCAGCAGAGATTACAGGGATGAGCAGTTCTTC.

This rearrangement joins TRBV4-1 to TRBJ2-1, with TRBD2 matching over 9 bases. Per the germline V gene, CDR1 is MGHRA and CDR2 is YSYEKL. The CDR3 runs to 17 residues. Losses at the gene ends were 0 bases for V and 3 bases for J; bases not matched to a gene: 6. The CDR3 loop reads CASSQDELAGNYNEQFF. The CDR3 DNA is TGCGCCAGCAGCCAAGATGAGCTAGCGGGAAACTACAATGAGCAGTTCTTC.

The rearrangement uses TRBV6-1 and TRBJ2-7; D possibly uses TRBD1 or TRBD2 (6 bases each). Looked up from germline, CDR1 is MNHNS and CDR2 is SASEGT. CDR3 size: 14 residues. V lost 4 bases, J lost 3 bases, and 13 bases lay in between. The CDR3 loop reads CASSAPKGGYEQYF. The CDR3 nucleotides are TGTGCCAGCAGTGCCCCCAAGGGGGGCTACGAGCAGTACTTC.

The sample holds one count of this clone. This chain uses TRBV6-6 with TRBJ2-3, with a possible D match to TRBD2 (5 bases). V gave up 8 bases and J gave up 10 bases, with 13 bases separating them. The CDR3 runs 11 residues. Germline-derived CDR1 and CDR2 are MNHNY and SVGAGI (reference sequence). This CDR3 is CASGGLHAQYF. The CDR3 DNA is TGTGCCAGCGGAGGACTTCACGCGCAGTATTTT.

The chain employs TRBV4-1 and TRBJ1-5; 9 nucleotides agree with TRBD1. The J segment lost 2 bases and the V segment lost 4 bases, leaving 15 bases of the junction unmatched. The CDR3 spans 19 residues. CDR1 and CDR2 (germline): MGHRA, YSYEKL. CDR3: CASSRILGGTGSGNQPQHF. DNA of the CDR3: TGCGCCAGCAGCCGGATCCTCGGTGGGACAGGGAGTGGCAATCAGCCCCAGCATTTT.

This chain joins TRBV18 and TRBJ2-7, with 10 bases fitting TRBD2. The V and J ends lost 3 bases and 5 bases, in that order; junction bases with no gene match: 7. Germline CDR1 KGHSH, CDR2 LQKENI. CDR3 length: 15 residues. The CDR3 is CASSPRASGSNEQYF. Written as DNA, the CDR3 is TGTGCCAGCTCACCTAGAGCTAGCGGGAGTAACGAGCAGTACTTC. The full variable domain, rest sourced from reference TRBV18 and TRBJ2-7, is NAGVMQNPRHLVRRRGQEARLRCSPMKGHSHVYWYRQLPEEGLKFMVYLQKENIIDESGMPKERFSAEFPKEGPSILRIQQVVRGDSAAYFCASSPRASGSNEQYFGPGTRLTVT.

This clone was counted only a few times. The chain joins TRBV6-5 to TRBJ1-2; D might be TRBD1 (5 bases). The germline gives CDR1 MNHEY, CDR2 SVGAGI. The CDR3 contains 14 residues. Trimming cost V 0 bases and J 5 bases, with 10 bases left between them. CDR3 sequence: CASSYSPTDYGYTF. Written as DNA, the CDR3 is TGTGCCAGCAGTTACTCCCCGACAGATTATGGCTACACCTTC.

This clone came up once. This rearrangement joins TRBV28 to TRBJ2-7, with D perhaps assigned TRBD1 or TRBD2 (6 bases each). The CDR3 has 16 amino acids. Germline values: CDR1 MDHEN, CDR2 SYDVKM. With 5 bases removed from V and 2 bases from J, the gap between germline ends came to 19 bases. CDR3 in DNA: TGTGCCAGCAGTCCACTGGGGGGCCGTGGTACCTACGAGCAGTACTTC. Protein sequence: CASSPLGGRGTYEQYF. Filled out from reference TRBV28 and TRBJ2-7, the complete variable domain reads DVKVTQSSRYLVKRTGEKVFLECVQDMDHENMFWYRQDPGLGLRLIYFSYDVKMKEKGDIPEGYSVSREKKERFSLILESASTNQTSMYLCASSPLGGRGTYEQYFGPGTRLTVT.

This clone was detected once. In DNA, the CDR3 is TGCGCCAGCGGCGAGACGGGGACTAGCGGGAGAAATGAGCAGTTCTTC. The encoded protein is CASGETGTSGRNEQFF. V usage is TRBV5-1 and J usage is TRBJ2-1; 14 bases align to TRBD2. The CDR3 contains 16 residues. CDR1 and CDR2 from the germline V gene are SGHRS and YFSETQ. V shed 7 bases and J 7 bases; nucleotides not matched to a gene: 10.

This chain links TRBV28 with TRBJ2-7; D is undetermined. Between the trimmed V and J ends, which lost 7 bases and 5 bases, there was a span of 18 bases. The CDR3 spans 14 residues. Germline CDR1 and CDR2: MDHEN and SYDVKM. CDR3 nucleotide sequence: TGTGCCAGCATGGCTTCGGGCAGGACGAACGAGCAGTACTTC. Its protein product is CASMASGRTNEQYF.